Below are 28 T cell receptor beta chains sequenced from a single sample in a study of shared clonotypes between healthy human individuals. TCRdb keeps only in-frame clones here, not all; method: immunoSEQ multiplex PCR. Of roughly 1 million clones in the sample, about 80% are singletons; the top ten hold 1.2% to 1.5%. Sequenced input: memory CD4+ T cells sorted from blood. Regarding subset: CD45RA-negative fraction. Receptors originate from a man aged 18 to 35 in good health.

The CDR3 DNA reads TGTGCCAGCAGGGTTGCAACCTACGAGCAGTACTTC. Translating it yields CASRVATYEQYF. The rearrangement uses TRBV2 and TRBJ2-7; no definite D call. The CDR3 length is 12 residues. Between the trimmed V and J ends, which lost 6 bases and 2 bases, there was a span of 8 bases. Per the germline V gene, CDR1 is SNHLY and CDR2 is FYNNEI.

The rearrangement uses TRBV6-4 and TRBJ1-1; D is uncertain. Trimming took off 3 bases at V and 4 bases at J, with 9 bases between the two ends. The CDR3 runs to 13 residues. CDR1 MRHNA and CDR2 SNTAGT come from the germline V gene. The CDR3 DNA reads TGTGCCAGCAGTGAGGGGAGAACCACTGAAGCTTTCTTT. Protein: CASSEGRTTEAFF.

V and J are TRBV5-6 and TRBJ2-3, with a possible D match to TRBD2 (6 bases). The CDR3 consists of 14 residues. Trimming left V 0 bases short and J 4 bases short, with 9 bases between. Germline-derived CDR1 and CDR2 are SGHDT and YYEEEE. CDR3 nucleotides: TGTGCCAGCAGCTTGGGAAGGAGGGCAGATACGCAGTATTTT. Translating it yields CASSLGRRADTQYF.

This chain joins TRBV7-2 and TRBJ2-1; 7 bases agree with TRBD2. J was trimmed by 0 bases and V by 5 bases; bases with no gene match: 4. Germline values: CDR1 SGHTA, CDR2 FQGNSA. The CDR3 consists of 15 residues. Written as DNA, the CDR3 is TGTGCCAGCAGCCTTATAGCGGGCTCCTACAATGAGCAGTTCTTC. As protein: CASSLIAGSYNEQFF.

The V call is TRBV18, the J call TRBJ2-7, with 12 bases aligning to TRBD2. The length of the CDR3 is 18 residues. The V gene end was trimmed by 3 bases and the J gene end by 0 bases; junction bases not matched to a gene: 9. Germline V gene data show CDR1 as KGHSH and CDR2 as LQKENI. CDR3 protein: CASSPVPLTSGSSYEQYF. CDR3 coding DNA: TGTGCCAGCTCACCGGTTCCCCTGACTAGCGGGAGCTCCTACGAGCAGTACTTC.

Comments on this clone: The sample contains more than one DNA sequence encoding this CDR3. The chain links TRBV6-1 to TRBJ2-7, with unresolved D. Trimming left V 4 bases short and J 3 bases short, with 4 bases between. This CDR3 spans 11 amino acids. Germline loops: CDR1 MNHNS, CDR2 SASEGT. The CDR3 here is CASSGVYEQYF. The CDR3 DNA follows: TGTGCCAGCAGTGGGGTCTACGAGCAGTACTTC.

This clone was detected only once. This chain connects TRBV19 to TRBJ2-5; D remains unclear. Trimming took 6 bases from V and 5 from J, leaving 13 bases between them. This CDR3 region has 13 residues. Per germline, CDR1 LNHDA and CDR2 SQIVND (reference sequence). The CDR3 is CASRNLITETQYF. In DNA form, the CDR3 reads TGTGCCAGTAGGAACCTAATTACGGAGACCCAGTACTTC.

In this sample, this clone turned up many times. The sample has other DNA sequences that encode this CDR3 too. The chain combines TRBV19 with TRBJ2-3; 10 positions agree with TRBD2. Germline CDR1 reads LNHDA; CDR2 reads SQIVND (reference sequence). The CDR3 is 14 amino acids. Losses at the gene ends were 5 bases for V and 4 bases for J; bases not matched to a gene: 3. In DNA, the CDR3 is TGTGCCAGTAGTCGCCTAGCGGGAGCAGATACGCAGTATTTT. Its translation is CASSRLAGADTQYF. The variable domain in full, with the rest retrieved from reference TRBV19 and TRBJ2-3, is DGGITQSPKYLFRKEGQNVTLSCEQNLNHDAMYWYRQDPGQGLRLIYYSQIVNDFQKGDIAEGYSVSREKKESFPLTVTSAQKNPTAFYLCASSRLAGADTQYFGPGTRLTVL.

J is TRBJ1-2 and V is TRBV30; D is uncertain. The V end lost 3 bases, the J end lost 6 bases, and 11 bases lay between the germline ends. CDR1 and CDR2 from the germline V gene are GTSNPN and SVGIG (reference sequence). The CDR3 runs to 12 residues. CDR3 sequence (DNA): TGTGCCTGGAGCCAAGCCGGGGATGGCTACACCTTC. It yields the protein CAWSQAGDGYTF.

V usage is TRBV28 and J usage is TRBJ2-7, with TRBD1 identical over 7 bases. CDR3 length equals 15 residues. Per the germline V gene, CDR1 is MDHEN and CDR2 is SYDVKM. Unmatched junction bases numbered 6, after V lost 4 bases and J lost 0 bases. For the CDR3, the DNA is TGTGCCAGCAGTTCCACTGGGACAGACTCCTACGAGCAGTACTTC. Translating it yields CASSSTGTDSYEQYF.

This clone was picked up one time. The rearrangement joins TRBV2 to TRBJ1-5; D is uncertain. Per germline, CDR1 SNHLY and CDR2 FYNNEI. V gave up 6 bases and J gave up 6 bases, with 18 bases separating them. There are 15 residues in the CDR3. CDR3 sequence reads: CASRAPGREGQPQHF. In DNA form, the CDR3 reads TGTGCCAGCAGGGCCCCGGGGAGGGAAGGTCAGCCCCAGCATTTT.

The J gene is TRBJ1-1, the V gene TRBV4-3, with a tentative D call TRBD1 (6 bases). The CDR3 length is 15 residues. Trimming cost V 1 base and J 1 base, with 10 bases left between them. Germline CDR1 and CDR2: LGHNA and YSLEER. The CDR3 region is CASSQAEGGNTEAFF. The CDR3 region has the DNA TGCGCCAGCAGCCAAGCAGAGGGGGGGAACACTGAAGCTTTCTTT.

The genes are TRBV6-5 and TRBJ2-3, with D unresolved. Between the trimmed V and J ends, which lost 7 bases and 4 bases, there was a span of 15 bases. CDR1 and CDR2 (germline): MNHEY, SVGAGI. The CDR3 is 14 amino acids. This CDR3 is CASIPGSAADTQYF. The CDR3 DNA follows: TGTGCCAGCATCCCCGGGTCCGCCGCAGATACGCAGTATTTT.

The chain couples TRBV5-5 to TRBJ2-1; TRBD2 might be the D (6 bases). Per germline, CDR1 SGHKS and CDR2 YYEKEE (reference sequence). V lost 4 bases and J lost 6, with 11 bases in between. This CDR3 region has 13 residues. The CDR3 DNA sequence: TGTGCCAGCAGCAGAGGGACTGCCAATGAGCAGTTCTTC. Amino acid sequence: CASSRGTANEQFF.

The J gene is TRBJ1-4, the V gene TRBV7-2; TRBD1 aligns across 7 bases. Germline CDR1 and CDR2: SGHTA and FQGNSA. The CDR3 runs to 14 residues. Losses at the gene ends were 5 bases for V and 4 bases for J; bases not matched to a gene: 4. The CDR3 DNA reads as TGTGCCAGCAGCGAGGGACAGATTAATGAAAAACTGTTTTTT. Translated, it gives CASSEGQINEKLFF. The full variable domain, rest sourced from reference TRBV7-2 and TRBJ1-4, is GAGVSQSPSNKVTEKGKDVELRCDPISGHTALYWYRQSLGQGLEFLIYFQGNSAPDKSGLPSDRFSAERTGGSVSTLTIQRTQQEDSAVYLCASSEGQINEKLFFGSGTQLSVL.

This rearrangement joins TRBV5-5 to TRBJ1-1; no definite D call. The CDR3 covers 12 residues. In germline, CDR1 is SGHKS, CDR2 YYEKEE (reference sequence). V was pared by 2 bases and J by 1 base, with 3 bases between. The CDR3 nucleotides are TGTGCCAGCAGCTTCTGGAACACTGAAGCTTTCTTT. Translation gives CASSFWNTEAFF. The whole variable domain, remainder taken from reference TRBV5-5 and TRBJ1-1, is DAGVTQSPTHLIKTRGQQVTLRCSPISGHKSVSWYQQVLGQGPQFIFQYYEKEERGRGNFPDRFSARQFPNYSSELNVNALLLGDSALYLCASSFWNTEAFFGQGTRLTVV.

The count of this clone is one. The gene calls are TRBV29-1 and TRBJ1-1, with TRBD1 as a possible D gene (6 bases). The CDR3 has 14 residues. Germline lookup yields CDR1 SQVTM and CDR2 ANQGSEA. V lost 7 bases to trimming and J lost 1 base, with 16 bases between them. Here the CDR3 DNA reads TGCAGCGCCCAAGGGTCGGGACAGAACACTGAAGCTTTCTTT. Translation: CSAQGSGQNTEAFF.

With respect to this clone: A much larger clone differs by one base, so this may be a read error. The CDR3 coding sequence is TGTGCCAGCAGCCCCCAACAGGGGGTGAACACTGAAGCTTTCTTT. Amino acids: CASSPQQGVNTEAFF. The rearrangement links TRBV7-6 to TRBJ1-1, with 8 positions matching TRBD1. This CDR3 is built from 15 residues. Germline CDR1 and CDR2: SGHVS and FNYEAQ. J lost 0 bases, V lost 5 bases, and 5 bases had no gene match.

This clone was observed many times. The chain links TRBV5-1 to TRBJ2-3; no clear D gene. V gave up 3 bases and J gave up 3 bases, with 11 bases separating them. CDR1 SGHRS and CDR2 YFSETQ come from the germline V gene. The CDR3 consists of 14 residues. The CDR3 nucleotides read TGCGCCAGCAGCTCCCAACCCGTTACAGATACGCAGTATTTT. This encodes CASSSQPVTDTQYF.

V gene TRBV11-2 combines with J gene TRBJ2-7; 9 bases align to TRBD1. Unmatched junction bases numbered 7, after V lost 3 bases and J lost 4 bases. The CDR3 runs 15 residues. The germline CDR1 and CDR2 sequences are SGHAT and FQNNGV. The CDR3 DNA reads TGTGCCAGCAGCTTGCCCGGGACAGGGATATACGAGCAGTACTTC. Its translation: CASSLPGTGIYEQYF.

The chain employs TRBV18 and TRBJ2-1; D is possibly TRBD2 (5 bases). Germline loops: CDR1 KGHSH, CDR2 LQKENI. Trimming left V 1 base short and J 3 bases short, with 10 bases between. This CDR3 contains 15 residues. The CDR3 region is CASSPQRDFYNEQFF. Written as DNA, the CDR3 is TGTGCCAGCTCACCACAGAGGGATTTCTACAATGAGCAGTTCTTC. Combining the CDR3 with reference TRBV18 and TRBJ2-1 gives the whole variable domain NAGVMQNPRHLVRRRGQEARLRCSPMKGHSHVYWYRQLPEEGLKFMVYLQKENIIDESGMPKERFSAEFPKEGPSILRIQQVVRGDSAAYFCASSPQRDFYNEQFFGPGTRLTVL.

As for this clone: This may be a read error, as it is one base from a much larger clone. The chain joins TRBV7-2 to TRBJ2-7; D not resolved. V dropped 4 bases and J dropped 2 bases, with 3 bases sitting between them. The germline CDR1 and CDR2 sequences are SGHTA and FQGNSA. The CDR3 extends over 11 amino acids. The CDR3 DNA is TGTGCCAGCAGCTCCCCCTACGAGCAGTACTTC. Translation: CASSSPYEQYF. Full variable domain (missing parts from reference TRBV7-2 and TRBJ2-7): GAGVSQSPSNKVTEKGKDVELRCDPISGHTALYWYRQSLGQGLEFLIYFQGNSAPDKSGLPSDRFSAERTGGSVSTLTIQRTQQEDSAVYLCASSSPYEQYFGPGTRLTVT.

The chain couples TRBV10-3 to TRBJ2-3, with a possible D match to TRBD1 (6 bases). The germline CDR1 and CDR2 sequences are ENHRY and SYGVKD. V shed 5 bases and J shed 0 bases, with 9 bases lying between them. The CDR3 sequence is 14 residues long. The DNA of the CDR3 is TGTGCCATCAGTAGCGGACAGAGCACAGATACGCAGTATTTT. Its protein product is CAISSGQSTDTQYF.

As regards this clone: Other DNA sequences in this sample translate to the same CDR3. The chain links TRBV5-1 to TRBJ2-7; 9 bases map to TRBD1. The CDR3 is 14 amino acids. Germline assignment: CDR1 SGHRS and CDR2 YFSETQ. V lost 3 bases and J lost 3; bases outside the gene matches: 4. The DNA of the CDR3 is TGCGCCAGCAGCTCGGGACAGGGAAGCTACGAGCAGTACTTC. Translation gives CASSSGQGSYEQYF.

The rearrangement uses TRBV5-6 and TRBJ1-6, with D possibly being TRBD1 (5 bases). Germline loops: CDR1 SGHDT, CDR2 YYEEEE. The CDR3 spans 17 residues. The ends were cut back, 4 bases at V and 1 base at J, with 15 bases in the middle. The CDR3 protein is CASSRVRGRSYNSPLHF. CDR3 DNA: TGTGCCAGCAGCCGGGTTAGGGGAAGATCCTATAATTCACCCCTCCACTTT.

This sequence joins TRBV21-1 and TRBJ2-7; the table's D call TRBD1 went unverified against the DNA. TRBV21-1 is listed as a pseudogene. The CDR3 totals 13 residues. The CDR3 loop is CASSMGHSYEQYF. In DNA, the CDR3 is TGTGCCAGCAGCATGGGACACTCCTACGAGCAGTACTTC.

This clone was observed once. This chain uses TRBV6-1 with TRBJ1-4; no clear D gene. In germline, CDR1 is MNHNS, CDR2 SASEGT. The CDR3 is made up of 16 amino acids. V was trimmed by 0 bases and J by 4 bases, leaving 12 bases between them. The chain's CDR3 is CASSEAGGLGNEKLFF. The CDR3 bases are TGTGCCAGCAGTGAAGCGGGAGGGTTGGGTAATGAAAAACTGTTTTTT.

To note about this clone: A clone one base away is much larger, so this may be a read error. The rearrangement joins TRBV5-5 to TRBJ1-2, with 9 positions matching TRBD1. Looked up from germline, CDR1 is SGHKS and CDR2 is YYEKEE (reference sequence). The V and J ends lost 4 bases and 5 bases, in that order; junction bases with no gene match: 3. This CDR3 region has 13 residues. The chain's CDR3 is CASSPDRGYGYTF. CDR3 DNA sequence: TGTGCCAGCAGCCCGGACAGGGGTTATGGCTACACCTTC.